This T cell receptor beta chain was sequenced for a study of T-cell memory formation after mild COVID-19. The CDR3 is made up of 14 amino acids. The V gene lost 5 bases and the J gene lost 2 bases, with 12 bases spanning the gap. Germline assignment: CDR1 MNHEY and CDR2 SVGAGI. To note about this clonotype: As yet, its antigen is unknown.

TCRdb recomputed calls from the 5' RACE reads with MiXCR, one row per CDR3 protein. The sample has tens of thousands of distinct CDR3 sequences, 9.3% seen once. Study results and limitations: In second-wave clones peaking day 37, SARS-CoV-2 specificity remained unconfirmed.

This clonotype was obtained from an adult woman who had mild COVID-19 (a few samples of this study predate the infection). Cell type and time point are not known. The chain combines TRBV6-5 with TRBJ1-2, with D maybe TRBD1 (6 bases). The specimen sequenced was PBMCs or a T cell subset sorted from them (not recorded which). For the CDR3, the DNA is TGTGCCAGCAGTCGTACAGGGACAAACTATGGCTACACCTTC. Encoded protein: CASSRTGTNYGYTF.